This T cell receptor (beta chain) is drawn from a study of read filtering for tumor transcriptome and immune sequencing. Study overall: Revised staging placed roughly 8 patients in R-ISS I, approximately 16 in II, six or seven in III. TCR-mapped reads were about 3.5 to 11 million with IR-seq versus roughly 80 to 1273 with RNA-seq. General observations from the study: Sorted CD138-negative bone marrow cells were not purified T cells.

Sampling of bone marrow took place during active disease in every patient. This library used around 0.4 ug RNA and molecular barcoded adaptors spanning alpha/delta and beta/gamma chains. MiXCR, run by TCRdb on the reads, gives a single entry per CDR3 protein. Of some 140,000 distinct CDR3 sequences in the sample, approximately 13% were seen once. This CDR3 contains 14 residues. Germline loops: CDR1 LNHNV, CDR2 YYDKDF (reference sequence). V dropped 8 bases and J dropped 8; count of bases not matched to a gene: 12. This clonotype was counted at least ten times. Its antigen remains unknown. Sequenced material: a population of CD138-negative cells sorted from bone marrow. The chain employs TRBV15 and TRBJ2-1; TRBD1 matches at 7 bases. The receptor comes from a donor at least 40 years old with multiple myeloma. In DNA, the CDR3 is TGTGCCACCGCCCCTGTACAGGGGTTGGATGAGCAGTTCTTC. This gives the protein CATAPVQGLDEQFF.